This T cell receptor beta chain appears in the sequencing data of a study of OX40 agonist ivuxolimab in advanced cancers. Background on the study: A mean age of around 66 years, range roughly 23 to 79, was recorded, and roughly 80% were male.

This CDR3 is 17 amino acids long. Germline V gene sequence: CDR1 MNHEY, CDR2 SMNVEV (reference sequence). Trimming took 6 bases from V and 5 from J; bases not matched to a gene: 15. The repertoire was sequenced with immunoSEQ multiplex PCR; TCRdb's copy has only in-frame clones and lacks some. The table has about 55,000 clones, more than 75% seen once; the top ten hold roughly 4.5%. The sequence was collected from an adult with an advanced solid tumor such as melanoma, head and neck, liver or kidney cancer. The chain uses TRBV27 and TRBJ2-1; 8 bases are shared with TRBD2. The sample was CD4+ or CD8+ T cells sorted from blood, taken in a trial of the OX40 agonist ivuxolimab. For the CDR3, the DNA is TGTGCCAGCAGAATTCCCCAGAGCGGGAGTAGACACAATGAGCAGTTCTTC. Encoded protein: CASRIPQSGSRHNEQFF.